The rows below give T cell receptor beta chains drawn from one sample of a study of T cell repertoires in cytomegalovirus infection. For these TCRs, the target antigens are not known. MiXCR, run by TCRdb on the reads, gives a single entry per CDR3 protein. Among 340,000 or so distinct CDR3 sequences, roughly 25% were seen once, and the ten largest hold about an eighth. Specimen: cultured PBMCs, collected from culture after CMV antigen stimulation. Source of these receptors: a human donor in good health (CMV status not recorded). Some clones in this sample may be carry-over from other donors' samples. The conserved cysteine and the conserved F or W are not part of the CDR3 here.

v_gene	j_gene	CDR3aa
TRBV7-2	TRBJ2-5	ASSPSPEETQY
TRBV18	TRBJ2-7	ASSPPDLPEQY
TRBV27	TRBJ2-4	ASSLWSSGIKNIQY
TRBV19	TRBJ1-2	ASSTIDRVSGYT
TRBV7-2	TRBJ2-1	ASSTPGSNEQF
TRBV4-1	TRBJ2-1	ASSPRRGSSSYNEQF
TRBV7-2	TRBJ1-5	ASSPPDQPQH
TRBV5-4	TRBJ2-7	ASSLGEEQY
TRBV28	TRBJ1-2	ASSFVANYGYT
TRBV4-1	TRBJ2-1	ASSFRDRGSNEQF
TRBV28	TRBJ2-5	ASSTEREGLETQY
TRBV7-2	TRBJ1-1	ASSPQGRSTEAF
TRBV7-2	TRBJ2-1	ASSGRTSGGGYNEQF
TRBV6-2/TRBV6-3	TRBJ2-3	ASSDGRPRTDTQY
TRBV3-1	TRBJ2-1	ASSQARGLNEQF
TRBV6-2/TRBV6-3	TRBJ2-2	ASSHTKTSGSFAGELF
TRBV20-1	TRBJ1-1	SARRPGALNTEAF
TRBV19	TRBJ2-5	ASSLRDSQETQY
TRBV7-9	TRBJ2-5	ASSLTASVKETQY
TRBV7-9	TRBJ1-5	ASSPAQGYNQPQH
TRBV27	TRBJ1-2	ASSLRQGLYGYT
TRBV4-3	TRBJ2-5	ASSQGLPAGETQY
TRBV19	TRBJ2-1	ATDSRHNEQF
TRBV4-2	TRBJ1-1	ASSQVPGLNTEAF
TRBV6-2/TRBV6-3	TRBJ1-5	ASSDRAGQPQH
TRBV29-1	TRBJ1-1	SVAPGRGAANTEAF
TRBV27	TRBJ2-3	ASRDQMTVTDTQY
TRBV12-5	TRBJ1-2	ASGLGQGVADYGYT
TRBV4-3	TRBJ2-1	ASSREGLAGGRSSYNEQF
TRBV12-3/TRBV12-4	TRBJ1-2	ASSRQGSGYT
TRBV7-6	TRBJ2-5	ASSLGFGETQY
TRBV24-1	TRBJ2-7	ATSDRKGATSYEQY